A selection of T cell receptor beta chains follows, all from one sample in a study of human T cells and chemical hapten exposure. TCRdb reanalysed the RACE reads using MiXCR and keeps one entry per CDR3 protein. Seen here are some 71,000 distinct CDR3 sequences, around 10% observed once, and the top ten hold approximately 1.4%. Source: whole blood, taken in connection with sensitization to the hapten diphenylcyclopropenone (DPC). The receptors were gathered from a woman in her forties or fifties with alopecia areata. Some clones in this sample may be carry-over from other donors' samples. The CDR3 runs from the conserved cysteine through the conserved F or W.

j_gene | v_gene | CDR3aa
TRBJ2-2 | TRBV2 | CASSRTSSATGELFF
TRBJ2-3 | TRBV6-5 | CASSQGQVSTDTQYF
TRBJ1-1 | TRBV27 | CASSTGGLYEAFF
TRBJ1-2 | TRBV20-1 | CSAVGTQYGYTF
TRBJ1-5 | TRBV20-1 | CSARGGQGVQPQHF
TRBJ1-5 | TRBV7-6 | CASSPGTLNQPQHF
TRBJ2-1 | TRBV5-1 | CASSLLLDEQFF
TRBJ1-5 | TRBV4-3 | CASSQETVYQPQHF
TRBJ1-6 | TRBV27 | CASSLSGQLNSPLHF
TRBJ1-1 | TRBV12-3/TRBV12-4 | CASSFQGSTEAFF
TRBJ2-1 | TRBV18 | CASSPSDYSEQFF
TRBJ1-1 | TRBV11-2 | CASSKGRTPEAFF
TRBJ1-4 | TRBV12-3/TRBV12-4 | CASSLFGGANEKLFF
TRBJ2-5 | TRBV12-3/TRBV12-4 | CASSSYTQETQYF
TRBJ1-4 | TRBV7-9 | CASSPGQGALLTNEKLFF
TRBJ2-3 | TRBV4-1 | CASSLEPLAGDTDTQYF
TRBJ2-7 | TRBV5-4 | CASSLRDSWNEQYF
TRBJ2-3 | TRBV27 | CASSLSAGTDTQYF
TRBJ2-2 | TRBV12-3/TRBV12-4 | CASRWTGNTGELFF
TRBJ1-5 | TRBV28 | CASSASAGPPDQPQHF
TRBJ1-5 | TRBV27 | CASRAGGPNQPQHF
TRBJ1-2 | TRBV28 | CASSPPLEGFSGYTF
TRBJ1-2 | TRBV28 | CASSQGPPNYGYTF
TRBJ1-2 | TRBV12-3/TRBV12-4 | CASSPGLSYYGYTF
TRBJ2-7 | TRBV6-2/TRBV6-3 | CASTTSGRRVRSEQYF
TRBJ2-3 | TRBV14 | CASSQYSVSGGSTDTQYF
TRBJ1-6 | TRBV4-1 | CASSQDSIRADNSPLHF
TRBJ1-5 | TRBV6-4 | CASSLDEGQPQHF
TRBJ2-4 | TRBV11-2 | CASSPNKNIQYF
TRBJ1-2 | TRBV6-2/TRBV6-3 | CASSYSTNPNGYTF
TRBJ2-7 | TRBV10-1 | CASSESSTGRSYEQYF
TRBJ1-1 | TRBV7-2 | CASAIQWSSTEAFF
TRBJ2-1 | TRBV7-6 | CASSLGSGTYNEQFF
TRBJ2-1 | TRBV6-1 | CASSEQKGGASYNEQFF
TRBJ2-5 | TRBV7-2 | CASTEQETQYF
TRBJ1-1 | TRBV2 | CASSGRGTTEAFF
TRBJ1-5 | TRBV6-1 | CASSEGGYGNQPQHF
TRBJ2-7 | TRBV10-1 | CASSESGGRSYEQYF
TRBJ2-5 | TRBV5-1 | CASSMAPGQGQETQYF
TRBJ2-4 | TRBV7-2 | CASSLLRGGENIQYF
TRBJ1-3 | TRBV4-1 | CASSQVTAGNTIYF
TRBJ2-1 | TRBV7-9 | CASSLAGTSGRNEQFF
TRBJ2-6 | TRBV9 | CASSVVSGGRPIDSSGANVLTF
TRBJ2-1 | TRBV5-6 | CASSGGVGSYNEQFF
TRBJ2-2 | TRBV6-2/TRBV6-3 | CASSRTGNTGELFF
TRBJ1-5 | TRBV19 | CATKLGGALGNQPQHF
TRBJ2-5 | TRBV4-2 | CASSQDGTTQETQYF
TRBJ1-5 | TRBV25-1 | CASRGQFNQPQHF
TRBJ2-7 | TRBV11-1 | CASSLGGRPYEQYF
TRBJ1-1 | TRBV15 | CATQDRLNTEAFF
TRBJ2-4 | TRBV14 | CASSQLQGSKNIQYF
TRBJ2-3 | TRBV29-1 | CSGARASGSDTQYF
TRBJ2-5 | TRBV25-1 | CASSEGVSLTGETQYF
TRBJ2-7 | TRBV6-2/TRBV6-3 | CASGDRPYEQYF
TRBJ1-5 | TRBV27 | CASSFRGGGQPQHF